This T cell receptor (beta chain) came from a study of blood T cell repertoires in COVID-19 (dated by TCRdb to about 2020). Regarding the study in general: Collaborator samples came from the United States, Italy and Spain and covered acute and convalescent phases of COVID-19. The prospective study material was composed of cDNA or gDNA derived from T cells, B-cell-depleted T cells, or PBMCs. Subjects who had been exposed to COVID-19, were actively infected with it, or had recovered from it provided the deeply sampled blood TCRbeta repertoires that made up the dataset. The repertoires were released in a freely available public database intended as a resource for research on the immune response to SARS-CoV-2. Samples came from the ongoing ImmuneRACE study (first 160 participants) plus 1,254 subjects from 6 global collaborators. The sample metadata nearly always contained a de-identified subject ID, COVID-19 status, age in years and sex. Where available, HLA class I and class II types were obtained from metadata supplied by the sample provider rather than from assay-based typing.

Of note for this clone: Its antigen specificity is not known. Per-base quality was not reported, and no clone a single base away is much larger than it.

TCRbeta CDR3 regions were amplified from genomic DNA by means of the immunoSEQ Assay, a bias-controlled multiplex PCR. Per the original workflow: The number of nucleated cells in each sample was estimated by amplification of reference gene primers within the assay. To quantify the absolute abundance of each unique TCRbeta CDR3 rearrangement, sequence reads were collapsed and filtered. Productive Simpson clonality was computed per sample as the square root of Simpson's diversity index over productive rearrangements. TCRdb holds this immuneACCESS table with in-frame rearrangements only. Some clones are missing; in checked studies, unresolved V genes explain under half, and the rest has no known cause. Clonal size and the V and J genes are those of that table, whereas D and trimming came from the DNA. The sample records around 230,000 clones, 75% to 90% of which are singletons. 7.2% of the sample comes from the top ten.

General findings and caveats noted by the study authors: Clinical and demographic metadata were provided uncurated, with the amount varying by source and participant.

Samples from volunteer blood donors who had recovered from COVID-19 were contributed by a second Seattle source. The collaborating institutions used their own protocols to collect whole blood in K2EDTA tubes. For TCRbeta analysis, collaborator samples were shipped as frozen whole blood, as isolated PBMCs, or as DNA extracted from either sample type. The CDR3 has 14 amino acids, counting the end cysteine and phenylalanine. The DNA shown is the 42-base CDR3, in frame from base 1. Germline trimming amounts to 4 bases on V and 13 bases on J, with 14 as the count of junction bases outside the gene matches. CDR1 and CDR2 are read off the germline V gene as SGDLS and YYNGEE.

The source material was peripheral blood. This receptor was obtained from a man between 60 and 75 years old who had recovered from COVID-19. This chain joins TRBV9 to TRBJ1-2, with TRBD1 matching 9 junction bases. Read as DNA, the sequence is TGTGCCAGCAGCCTTAATTCCGGGACAGGGTCATTCACCTTC. Its protein reads: CASSLNSGTGSFTF.